Shown below are 8 T cell receptor beta chains from a single sample sequenced in a study of preoperative IRX-2 immunotherapy in early breast cancer. TCRdb's copy holds only in-frame clones and misses some; the assay was immunoSEQ multiplex PCR. The sample carries 15,000 to 25,000 clones, 70% to 90% recorded once. The treatment is: preoperative locoregional IRX-2 cytokine immunotherapy. The sample here was lymph node tissue, taken after IRX-2 immunotherapy. The source of these receptors is a human donor with breast cancer.

The V and J genes are TRBV11-3 and TRBJ1-3, with D perhaps TRBD1 (6 bases). This CDR3 has 14 amino acids. Germline V CDR1 and CDR2: SGHNT, YENEEA. With 5 bases removed from V and 8 bases from J, the gap between germline ends came to 16 bases. The CDR3 region has the DNA TGTGCCAGCAGCCTACAGGGATCCCCGGACACCATATATTTT. The encoded protein is CASSLQGSPDTIYF.

V usage is TRBV25-1 and J usage is TRBJ1-4, with D possibly being TRBD1 (5 bases). Germline CDR1 and CDR2: MGHDK and SYGVNS. With 3 bases removed from V and 3 bases from J, the gap between germline ends came to 17 bases. The CDR3 covers 17 residues. The CDR3 region is CASSDDDSDLANEKLFF. The CDR3, as DNA: TGTGCCAGCAGTGATGACGACAGCGACCTGGCTAATGAAAAACTGTTTTTT.

V is TRBV28 and J is TRBJ2-2; D may be TRBD1 (5 bases). The length of the CDR3 is 14 residues. Looked up from germline, CDR1 is MDHEN and CDR2 is SYDVKM. V was clipped by 8 bases and J by 0 bases, with 10 bases between them. The CDR3 here is CASRLTANTGELFF. DNA of the CDR3: TGTGCCAGCCGCCTGACAGCGAACACCGGGGAGCTGTTTTTT. Variable domain in full (rest from reference TRBV28 and TRBJ2-2): DVKVTQSSRYLVKRTGEKVFLECVQDMDHENMFWYRQDPGLGLRLIYFSYDVKMKEKGDIPEGYSVSREKKERFSLILESASTNQTSMYLCASRLTANTGELFFGEGSRLTVL.

V and J are TRBV18 and TRBJ2-1; 7 bases are a match to TRBD1. The length of the CDR3 is 15 residues. The V and J ends lost 3 bases and 4 bases, in that order; junction bases with no gene match: 6. The germline CDR1 and CDR2 sequences are KGHSH and LQKENI. CDR3 sequence reads: CASSPDRVLYNEQFF. The CDR3 nucleotides read TGTGCCAGCTCACCCGACAGGGTTTTATACAATGAGCAGTTCTTC.

This rearrangement joins TRBV19 to TRBJ1-6, with D tentatively TRBD1 (6 bases). The CDR3 totals 14 residues. Deletions cut 5 bases from V and 5 bases from J, with 10 bases between. The germline gives CDR1 LNHDA, CDR2 SQIVND (reference sequence). CDR3: CASSLRGNNSPLHF. In DNA form, the CDR3 reads TGTGCCAGTAGTCTAAGGGGGAATAATTCACCCCTCCACTTT.

The V and J genes are TRBV23-1 and TRBJ1-5, with 8 bases fitting TRBD1. TRBV23-1 is designated an ORF whose function remains uncertain. J was trimmed by 6 bases and V by 8 bases; bases with no gene match: 9. The CDR3 consists of 14 residues. CDR3 sequence (DNA): TGCGCCAGCTCCCCGGGACAGGTGAGTCAGCCCCAGCATTTT. It translates to CASSPGQVSQPQHF.

The V gene is TRBV28, the J gene TRBJ1-2, with 9 bases that match TRBD1. CDR1 is MDHEN, CDR2 SYDVKM, per germline. The CDR3 covers 16 residues. Germline trimming cut 4 bases from V and 2 bases from J; bases unmatched to any gene: 8. CDR3 sequence (DNA): TGTGCCAGCAGTTCCGGGGGGACAGGGCCCAACTATGGCTACACCTTC. This gives the protein CASSSGGTGPNYGYTF.

The J gene is TRBJ1-2, the V gene TRBV4-1, with 8 bases identical to TRBD1. Germline CDR1 reads MGHRA; CDR2 reads YSYEKL. The CDR3 spans 16 residues. The V gene end was trimmed by 1 base and the J gene end by 0 bases; junction bases not matched to a gene: 4. The CDR3 sequence: CASSQASGQANYGYTF. As DNA, the CDR3 is TGCGCCAGCAGCCAAGCCTCGGGACAGGCTAACTATGGCTACACCTTC.